This is a list of T cell receptor beta chains from one sample in a study of T-cell reconstitution after alpha-beta-depleted transplantation in children. In TCRdb, the PCR reads were re-called with MiXCR into one record per CDR3 protein. The top ten hold 14% of the sample, which has 500,000 or so distinct CDR3 sequences, more than 9.5% seen once. The sequencing used PBMCs, mostly from graft donor cells, collected 180 days after TCRalphabeta/CD19-depleted stem cell transplant. The receptors stem from a female patient under 10 years old who had a stem cell transplant for aplastic anemia, so the T cells may come from the graft donor. Both conserved end residues are part of each CDR3. A D gene is named only where the DNA matches it firmly. Some rows mark clone size as missing; the rest say once, few, many or name a class of expanded clone.

clone size	J gene	D gene	V gene	CDR3 DNA	CDR3 protein
many	TRBJ1-2	.	TRBV28	TGTGCCAGCAGTCAGGGGCTCTATGGCTACACCTTC	CASSQGLYGYTF
.	TRBJ2-7	.	TRBV6-2/TRBV6-3	TGTGCCAGCAGTTTCTCGACAGGATCCGGCGAGCAGTACTTC	CASSFSTGSGEQYF
.	TRBJ2-7	.	TRBV28	TGTGCCAGCAGTTTTTTTGCCTACTACGAGCAGTACTTC	CASSFFAYYEQYF
few	TRBJ2-5	.	TRBV20-1	TGCAGTGCTAGGGACTACTCTCAAGAGACCCAGTACTTC	CSARDYSQETQYF
few	TRBJ2-1	.	TRBV20-1	TGCAGTGGCGGGAAGGCCTACAATGAGCAGTTCTTC	CSGGKAYNEQFF
few	TRBJ2-1	TRBD2	TRBV10-3	TGTGCCATCAGTGAGGGGACTAGCGGGGGGGTTGGGCATGAGCAGTTCTTC	CAISEGTSGGVGHEQFF
many	TRBJ2-5	TRBD2	TRBV6-5	TGTGCCAGCAGTTACGGAGTAGCGGGTGTAGAGACCCAGTACTTC	CASSYGVAGVETQYF
.	TRBJ2-1	TRBD2	TRBV19	TGTGCCAGTAGTATAGCCTGGCTAGCGGGAGCTTTATCCGACAATGAGCAGTTCTTC	CASSIAWLAGALSDNEQFF
few	TRBJ2-3	TRBD2	TRBV20-1	TGCAGTGCTAGAGACCTTCCTTCGGGGGGGCCGAAAGATACGCAGTATTTT	CSARDLPSGGPKDTQYF
.	TRBJ2-1	.	TRBV9	TGTGCCAGCAGCGTAGATCTGGGACAACCTACACACAATGAGCAGTTCTTC	CASSVDLGQPTHNEQFF
.	TRBJ2-7	TRBD2	TRBV6-5	TGTGCCAGCAGTTATTTCCAGACTAGCGGGTCCTCCTACGAGCAGTACTTC	CASSYFQTSGSSYEQYF
few	TRBJ1-5	.	TRBV24-1	TGTGCCACCACAAATCAGCCCCAGCATTTT	CATTNQPQHF
.	TRBJ2-7	.	TRBV20-1	TGCAGTGCTAGTTCGGCAGGGCTCTCCTACGAGCAGTACTTC	CSASSAGLSYEQYF
many	TRBJ2-1	.	TRBV5-1	TGCGCCAGCACCCCGGGGAGGGGGTCATACAATGAGCAGTTCTTC	CASTPGRGSYNEQFF
.	TRBJ1-3	.	TRBV20-1	TGCAGTGCGGGGACGGGGGCTGGAAACACCATATATTTT	CSAGTGAGNTIYF
.	TRBJ2-7	TRBD1	TRBV7-6	TGTGCCAGCAGCACCTGGGACAGCTCCTACGAGCAGTACTTC	CASSTWDSSYEQYF
few	TRBJ1-5	.	TRBV12-3/TRBV12-4	TGTGCCAGCAGTCTGAGACTGGCTGGCAATCAGCCCCAGCATTTT	CASSLRLAGNQPQHF
.	TRBJ1-1	TRBD1	TRBV4-3	TGCGCCAGCAGCCAGGACAGGGGGCCGCCACCGGAAGCTTTCTTT	CASSQDRGPPPEAFF
few	TRBJ2-1	.	TRBV11-2	TGTGCCAGCAGCTTTTGGCGCCATTCCTCCTACAATGAGCAGTTCTTC	CASSFWRHSSYNEQFF
many	TRBJ1-5	.	TRBV7-9	TGTGCCAGCAGCTTACAGGGAAGCAATCAGCCCCAGCATTTT	CASSLQGSNQPQHF
.	TRBJ2-7	.	TRBV7-8	TGTGCCAGCAGCTTAGTATCGTCACGCAACCGCCACGAGCAGTACTTC	CASSLVSSRNRHEQYF
.	TRBJ1-1	.	TRBV18	TGTGCCAGCTCACAGGGGACCCACACTGAAGCTTTCTTT	CASSQGTHTEAFF
few	TRBJ1-1	TRBD1	TRBV27	TGTGCCAGCAACCAGGACAGGGTATCGGGCACTGAAGCTTTCTTT	CASNQDRVSGTEAFF
few	TRBJ1-1	.	TRBV18	TGTGCCAGCTCACCACCTAGGGCCCAGGGGAACACTGAAGCTTTCTTT	CASSPPRAQGNTEAFF
few	TRBJ2-7	.	TRBV27	TGTGCCAGCAGCCACAGCGAAGGCTACGAGCAGTACTTC	CASSHSEGYEQYF
few	TRBJ2-7	.	TRBV20-1	TGCAGTGCTAGAGGTTTCGCGTTAACGGGGGAAGTTGGAGACGAGCAGTACTTC	CSARGFALTGEVGDEQYF
.	TRBJ2-7	.	TRBV25-1	TGTGCCAGCATGTCTCGCTCCTCGAACGAGCAGTACTTC	CASMSRSSNEQYF
.	TRBJ2-7	TRBD2	TRBV29-1	TGCACCAAAGAGACTAGCGGGATCTCCTACGAGCAGTACTTC	CTKETSGISYEQYF
few	TRBJ1-1	.	TRBV6-2/TRBV6-3	TGTGCCAGCAGTTGGGATATTACCATGATCACTGAAGCTTTCTTT	CASSWDITMITEAFF
.	TRBJ2-7	TRBD2	TRBV20-1	TGCAGTGCTATCACTTGGACTAGCGGGCCCACCTACGAGCAGTACTTC	CSAITWTSGPTYEQYF
.	TRBJ2-3	TRBD1	TRBV7-9	TGTGCCAGCAGCCCTGGGACAGGGGCAAGCACAGATACGCAGTATTTT	CASSPGTGASTDTQYF
.	TRBJ1-4	TRBD1	TRBV28	TGTGCCAGCAGTATACCGGGACAGGGACGCGAAAAACTGTTTTTT	CASSIPGQGREKLFF
.	TRBJ2-1	TRBD2	TRBV7-2	TGTGCCAGCAGGCGGGAGATTTCCTACAATGAGCAGTTCTTC	CASRREISYNEQFF
few	TRBJ2-5	TRBD1	TRBV15	TGTGCCACCAGGGAAAGGGGGCGCTTAGAGACCCAGTACTTC	CATRERGRLETQYF
.	TRBJ2-7	.	TRBV4-2	TGTGCCAGCAGCCAAGACCGGGACGGCTCCTACGAGCAGTACTTC	CASSQDRDGSYEQYF
.	TRBJ2-2	.	TRBV7-2	TGTGCCAGCAGCTCCCCCCCAAGCACCGGGGAGCTGTTTTTT	CASSSPPSTGELFF
.	TRBJ2-1	.	TRBV6-2/TRBV6-3	TGTGCCAGCAGTTACTGGGATGAGCAGTTCTTC	CASSYWDEQFF
many	TRBJ1-1	TRBD1	TRBV12-3/TRBV12-4	TGTGCCAGCAGTGCGACAGGGATTTTCACTGAAGCTTTCTTT	CASSATGIFTEAFF
.	TRBJ2-1	TRBD2	TRBV6-5	TGTGCCAGCAGTTACGAACTAGCGGGAGAATACAATGAGCAGTTCTTC	CASSYELAGEYNEQFF
few	TRBJ2-5	TRBD1	TRBV6-1	TGTGCCAGCAGTCCCGGGACAGGGGTCGGTTGGGCCCAGTACTTC	CASSPGTGVGWAQYF
.	TRBJ1-1	.	TRBV5-6	TGTGCCAGCAGCTCAAGGACCCTTAGGTTGTTGAACACTGAAGCTTTCTTT	CASSSRTLRLLNTEAFF
many	TRBJ2-2	.	TRBV14	TGTGCCAGCAGCCGGGCACTACGGAACACCGGGGAGCTGTTTTTT	CASSRALRNTGELFF
.	TRBJ2-1	TRBD2	TRBV7-9	TGTGCCAGCAGCTTTCTCCGACTAGCGGGCTCTCATGAGCAGTTCTTC	CASSFLRLAGSHEQFF
few	TRBJ2-1	.	TRBV20-1	TGCAGTGCTAGAGGGCAGAATACCAAGTCCTACAATGAGCAGTTCTTC	CSARGQNTKSYNEQFF
few	TRBJ2-1	.	TRBV6-2/TRBV6-3	TGTGCCAGCAGTTACTTGCGGCCCTACAATGAGCAGTTCTTC	CASSYLRPYNEQFF
.	TRBJ1-6	.	TRBV3-1	TGTGCCAGCAGCCTGGAGCCGCGGAGTTCACCCCTCCACTTT	CASSLEPRSSPLHF
few	TRBJ1-2	.	TRBV14	TGTGCCAGCAGCCAAGATAAAGGAGGGGACTATGGCTACACCTTC	CASSQDKGGDYGYTF
few	TRBJ2-1	.	TRBV19	TGTGCCAGTAGTACCCCCCTCGACAGGTGGTTAAGGTCCTACAATGAGCAGTTCTTC	CASSTPLDRWLRSYNEQFF
.	TRBJ1-5	.	TRBV15	TGTGCCACCAGCAGAGGGGTCCTTGGGGGCAAGTCGCCCCAGCATTTT	CATSRGVLGGKSPQHF
.	TRBJ2-1	.	TRBV20-1	TGCAGTGCTAGAGTAAGACTGGCTATCTCCTACAATGAGCAGTTCTTC	CSARVRLAISYNEQFF
.	TRBJ1-1	.	TRBV12-3/TRBV12-4	TGTGCCAGCTATATCCTGGGCGGACACACTGAAGCTTTCTTT	CASYILGGHTEAFF
few	TRBJ2-3	.	TRBV20-1	TGCAGTGCACCCACAGATACGCAGTATTTT	CSAPTDTQYF
few	TRBJ2-7	.	TRBV28	TGTGCCAGCAGTTTATACTCCAGGGGCCGGGGTGGAGAGCAGTACTTC	CASSLYSRGRGGEQYF